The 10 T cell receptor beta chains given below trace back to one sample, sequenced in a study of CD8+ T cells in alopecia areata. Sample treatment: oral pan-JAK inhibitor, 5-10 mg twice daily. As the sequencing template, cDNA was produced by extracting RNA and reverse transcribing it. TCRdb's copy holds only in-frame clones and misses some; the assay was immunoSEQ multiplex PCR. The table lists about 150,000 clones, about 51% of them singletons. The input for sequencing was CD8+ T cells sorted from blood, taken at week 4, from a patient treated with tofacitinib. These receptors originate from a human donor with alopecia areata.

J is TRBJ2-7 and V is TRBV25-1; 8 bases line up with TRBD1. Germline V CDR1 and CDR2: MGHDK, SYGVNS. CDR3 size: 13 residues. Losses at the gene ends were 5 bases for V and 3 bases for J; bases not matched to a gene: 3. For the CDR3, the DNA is TGTGCCAGCAGTTTACAGGGGGTCTACGAGCAGTACTTC. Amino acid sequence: CASSLQGVYEQYF.

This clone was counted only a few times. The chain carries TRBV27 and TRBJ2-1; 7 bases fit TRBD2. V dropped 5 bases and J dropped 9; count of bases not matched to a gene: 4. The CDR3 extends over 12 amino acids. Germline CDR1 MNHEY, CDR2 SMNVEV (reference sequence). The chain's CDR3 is CASSPTGGEQFF. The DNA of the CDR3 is TGTGCCAGCAGTCCCACGGGGGGTGAGCAGTTCTTC.

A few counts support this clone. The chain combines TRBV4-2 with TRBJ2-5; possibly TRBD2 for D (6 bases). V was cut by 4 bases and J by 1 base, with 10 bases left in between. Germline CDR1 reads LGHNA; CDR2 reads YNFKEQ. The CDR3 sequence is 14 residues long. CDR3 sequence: CASSPTSSQETQYF. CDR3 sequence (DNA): TGTGCCAGCAGCCCCACTAGCTCCCAAGAGACCCAGTACTTC.

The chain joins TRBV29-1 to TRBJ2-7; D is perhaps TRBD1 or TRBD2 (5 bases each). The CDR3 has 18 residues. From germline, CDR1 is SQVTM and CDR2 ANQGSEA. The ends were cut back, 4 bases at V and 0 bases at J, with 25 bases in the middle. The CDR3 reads CSVVGVGGQGTTSYEQYF. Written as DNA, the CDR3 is TGCAGCGTTGTGGGGGTAGGCGGGCAGGGAACCACCTCCTACGAGCAGTACTTC.

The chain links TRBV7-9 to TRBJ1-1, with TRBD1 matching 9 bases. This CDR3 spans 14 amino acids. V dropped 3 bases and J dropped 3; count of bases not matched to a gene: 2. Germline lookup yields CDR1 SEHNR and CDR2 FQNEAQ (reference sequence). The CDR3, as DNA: TGTGCCAGCAGCTTGAGGACAGGGGACACTGAAGCTTTCTTT. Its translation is CASSLRTGDTEAFF.

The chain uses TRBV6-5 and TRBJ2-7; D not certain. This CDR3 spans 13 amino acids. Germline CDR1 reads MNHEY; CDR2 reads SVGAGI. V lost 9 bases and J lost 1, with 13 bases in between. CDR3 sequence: CASLDLGSYEQYF. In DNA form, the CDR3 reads TGTGCCAGTTTAGATCTCGGGTCCTACGAGCAGTACTTC.

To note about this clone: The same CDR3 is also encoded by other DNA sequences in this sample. The CDR3 protein is CASSLAGGYEQYF. CDR3 coding DNA: TGTGCCAGCAGCTTAGCGGGGGGATACGAGCAGTACTTC. The chain carries TRBV6-5 and TRBJ2-7, with 10 positions matching TRBD2. J was trimmed by 4 bases and V by 6 bases; bases with no gene match: 3. Germline V gene sequence: CDR1 MNHEY, CDR2 SVGAGI. This CDR3 comprises 13 residues.

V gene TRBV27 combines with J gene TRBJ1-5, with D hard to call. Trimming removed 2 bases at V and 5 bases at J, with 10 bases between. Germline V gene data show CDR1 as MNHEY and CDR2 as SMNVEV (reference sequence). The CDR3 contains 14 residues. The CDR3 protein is CASSLNSPDQPQHF. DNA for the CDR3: TGTGCCAGCAGTTTAAACTCTCCCGATCAGCCCCAGCATTTT.

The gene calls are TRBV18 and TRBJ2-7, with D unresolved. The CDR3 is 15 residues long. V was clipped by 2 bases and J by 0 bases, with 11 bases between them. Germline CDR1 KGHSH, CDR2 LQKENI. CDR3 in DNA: TGTGCCAGCTCACCAGAAACAGTGAACTCCTACGAGCAGTACTTC. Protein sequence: CASSPETVNSYEQYF.

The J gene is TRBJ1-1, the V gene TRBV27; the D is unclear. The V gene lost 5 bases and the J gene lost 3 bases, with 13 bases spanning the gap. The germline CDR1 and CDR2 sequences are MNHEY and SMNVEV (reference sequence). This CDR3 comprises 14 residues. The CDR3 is CASSPLGYYTEAFF. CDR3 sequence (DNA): TGTGCCAGCAGTCCTTTGGGGTACTACACTGAAGCTTTCTTT.